This TCR beta chain was captured by sequencing in a study of shared clonotypes between healthy human individuals. Study details: Per donor, CD8 memory used one plate, CD8 naive used two, CD4 memory used three and CD4 naive used three.

Assay used: immunoSEQ multiplex PCR; TCRdb lists only in-frame clones, some missing. The sample has under 350,000 clones, roughly 91% seen once; the top ten hold roughly 16%. CD8 memory fractions consisted of CD45RO+ and CCR7-negative CD45RA+ TemRA cells together. The germline CDR1 and CDR2 sequences are SGDLS and YYNGEE. V shed 4 bases and J shed 2 bases, with 19 bases lying between them. This CDR3 is built from 17 residues. For this clone: What it recognizes is unknown.

Findings and caveats of the study: A reduction in generation probabilities was seen for non-shared clonotypes relative to those shared by all four donors.

V and J are TRBV9 and TRBJ2-1, with D uncertain. The sequencing input was memory CD8+ T cells sorted from blood. Subset meaning: CD45RO+ cells pooled with CCR7-negative TemRA cells. This TCR was recovered from a young man in good health. DNA for the CDR3: TGTGCCAGCAGCCCCGCGATAGCCGCCGGAGCCTACAATGAGCAGTTCTTC. It yields the protein CASSPAIAAGAYNEQFF.